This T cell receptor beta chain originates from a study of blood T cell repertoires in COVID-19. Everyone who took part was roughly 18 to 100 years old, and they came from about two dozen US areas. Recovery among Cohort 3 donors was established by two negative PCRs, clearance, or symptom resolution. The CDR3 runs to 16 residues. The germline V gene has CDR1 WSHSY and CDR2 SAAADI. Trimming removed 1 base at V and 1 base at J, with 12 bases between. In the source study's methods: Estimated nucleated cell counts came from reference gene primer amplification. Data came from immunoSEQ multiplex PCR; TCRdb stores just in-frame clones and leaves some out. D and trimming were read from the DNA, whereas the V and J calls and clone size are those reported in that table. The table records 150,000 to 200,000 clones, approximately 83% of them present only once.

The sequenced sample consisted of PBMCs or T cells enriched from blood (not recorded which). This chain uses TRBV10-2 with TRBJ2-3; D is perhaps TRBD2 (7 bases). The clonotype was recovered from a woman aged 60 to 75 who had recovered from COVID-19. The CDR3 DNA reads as TGCGCCAGCAGTGAGTACGGGGGGCGTGGCACAGATACGCAGTATTTT. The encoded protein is CASSEYGGRGTDTQYF.